A single sample gave rise to the 21 T cell receptor beta chains below, sequenced in a study of cytomegalovirus exposure and HLA in healthy donors. Researchers ran the PCR with 60 Vbeta and 13 Jbeta primers. Sequencing used immunoSEQ multiplex PCR; TCRdb keeps in-frame clones, though not all of them. The table shows more than 85,000 clones, with 75% to 85% occurring only once. The sequencing sample was made of PBMCs. These TCRs come from a woman in her forties or fifties in good health and CMV-seropositive.

The rearrangement links TRBV4-2 to TRBJ1-2; no reliable D call. CDR3 length: 15 residues. From germline, CDR1 is LGHNA and CDR2 YNFKEQ. Trimming removed 0 bases at V and 4 bases at J, with 12 bases between. CDR3 in amino acids: CASSQENTPFYGYTF. The CDR3 bases are TGTGCCAGCAGCCAAGAGAACACACCTTTCTATGGCTACACCTTC.

The chain combines TRBV18 with TRBJ1-1; D not certain. Deletions cut 0 bases from V and 0 bases from J, with 8 bases between. The CDR3 runs 15 residues. From germline, CDR1 is KGHSH and CDR2 LQKENI. The CDR3 DNA reads TGTGCCAGCTCACCACCGGGAGGGATGAACACTGAAGCTTTCTTT. It encodes CASSPPGGMNTEAFF.

Only a few counts were recorded for this clone. This chain uses TRBV5-6 with TRBJ2-1; 11 bases agree with TRBD1. Germline CDR1 SGHDT, CDR2 YYEEEE. CDR3 length equals 16 residues. V shed 3 bases, J shed 4 bases, and the junction held 6 bases outside the gene matches. The CDR3 coding sequence is TGTGCCAGCAGCTCCGGGTGGGACAGGGGGTACAATGAGCAGTTCTTC. Its translation: CASSSGWDRGYNEQFF.

This clone has more than one count but fewer than ten. CDR3 residues: CATGRVHEQYF. The CDR3 DNA sequence: TGTGCCACCGGGAGGGTCCACGAGCAGTACTTC. V usage is TRBV19 and J usage is TRBJ2-7; 8 bases agree with TRBD2. After removal of 10 bases from V and 5 bases from J, the junction contained 4 bases not matched to a gene. CDR3 size: 11 residues. Germline V gives CDR1 LNHDA, CDR2 SQIVND (reference sequence).

The chain has TRBV9 and TRBJ2-3, with D maybe TRBD2 (6 bases). Trimming cost V 4 bases and J 0 bases, with 9 bases left between them. The CDR3 has 14 residues. The germline V gene has CDR1 SGDLS and CDR2 YYNGEE. The DNA for the CDR3 is TGTGCCAGCAGCCCGGGACTCAGCACAGATACGCAGTATTTT. This gives the protein CASSPGLSTDTQYF. Variable domain in full (rest from reference TRBV9 and TRBJ2-3): DSGVTQTPKHLITATGQRVTLRCSPRSGDLSVYWYQQSLDQGLQFLIQYYNGEERAKGNILERFSAQQFPDLHSELNLSSLELGDSALYFCASSPGLSTDTQYFGPGTRLTVL.

This sequence joins TRBV6-6 and TRBJ2-3; D is uncertain. This CDR3 is 12 amino acids long. Per germline, CDR1 MNHNY and CDR2 SVGAGI (reference sequence). V shed 7 bases and J shed 2 bases, with 7 bases lying between them. The CDR3 spells CASTLYTDTQYF. DNA of the CDR3: TGTGCCAGCACTCTGTACACAGATACGCAGTATTTT.

The chain employs TRBV6-6 and TRBJ2-5; 7 nucleotides align to TRBD2. This CDR3 is 14 amino acids long. V gave up 10 bases and J gave up 5 bases; unmatched junction bases: 13. Germline values: CDR1 MNHNY, CDR2 SVGAGI (reference sequence). The CDR3 bases are TGTGCCATCAACCGGGACTATCAGTGGGAGACCCAGTACTTC. This encodes CAINRDYQWETQYF.

CDR3 in amino acids: CAISESRGKGNYGYTF. DNA of the CDR3: TGTGCCATCAGTGAGTCAAGGGGGAAGGGGAACTATGGCTACACCTTC. This chain links TRBV10-3 with TRBJ1-2, with a possible D match to TRBD1 (6 bases). CDR1 and CDR2 (germline): ENHRY, SYGVKD. CDR3 length: 16 amino acids. Trimming shortened V by 0 bases and J by 2 bases, and 13 bases separated the two germline ends.

As concerns this clone: The junction departs from the called germline gene at one end, perhaps through a read error. The rearrangement links TRBV7-7 to TRBJ2-7, with TRBD2 identical over 8 bases. Germline loops: CDR1 SSHAT, CDR2 FNYEAQ (reference sequence). There are 15 residues in the CDR3. CDR3 region: CASSLGASGSYEQYF. CDR3 bases: TGTGCTAGCAGCTTAGGGGCCAGCGGGAGCTACGAGCAGTACTTC.

The chain links TRBV5-1 to TRBJ1-1, with D perhaps TRBD1 (5 bases). CDR1 and CDR2 from the germline V gene are SGHRS and YFSETQ. Trimming stripped 2 bases from V and 1 base from J, with 15 bases between. This CDR3 is 16 amino acids long. This CDR3 reads CASSFDSGETNTEAFF. CDR3 coding DNA: TGCGCCAGCAGCTTTGACAGTGGAGAGACGAACACTGAAGCTTTCTTT. Filled out from reference TRBV5-1 and TRBJ1-1, the complete variable domain reads KAGVTQTPRYLIKTRGQQVTLSCSPISGHRSVSWYQQTPGQGLQFLFEYFSETQRNKGNFPGRFSGRQFSNSRSEMNVSTLELGDSALYLCASSFDSGETNTEAFFGQGTRLTVV.

J is TRBJ1-2 and V is TRBV30; TRBD1 aligns across 7 bases. Trimming took 6 bases from V and 9 from J; bases not matched to a gene: 13. Germline values: CDR1 GTSNPN, CDR2 SVGIG (reference sequence). CDR3 length: 13 amino acids. CDR3 residues: CACPQLTGFSYTF. The CDR3 nucleotides are TGTGCCTGTCCCCAACTGACAGGGTTTAGCTACACCTTC.

This clone has only one observation. The J gene is TRBJ2-5, the V gene TRBV5-6, with 12 bases lining up with TRBD1. CDR1 and CDR2 (germline): SGHDT, YYEEEE. V gave up 3 bases and J gave up 5 bases; unmatched junction bases: 14. The CDR3 is 18 residues long. The CDR3 DNA reads as TGTGCCAGCAGCTGGACCGGGACAGGGGGCTTAGTAGGGGAGACCCAGTACTTC. It encodes CASSWTGTGGLVGETQYF.

The chain uses TRBV27 and TRBJ2-1, with 7 bases matching TRBD2. Trimming removed 7 bases from V and 7 bases from J; junction bases left unmatched: 7. The CDR3 is 13 amino acids. Germline V gene sequence: CDR1 MNHEY, CDR2 SMNVEV (reference sequence). The CDR3 protein is CASTFGGLNEQFF. In nucleotides, the CDR3 is TGTGCCAGCACCTTCGGGGGGTTGAATGAGCAGTTCTTC.

The chain carries TRBV30 and TRBJ2-7, with 8 bases fitting TRBD2. The ends lost 2 bases at V and 3 bases at J; junction bases unmatched: 6. The CDR3 is made up of 14 amino acids. CDR1 GTSNPN and CDR2 SVGIG come from the germline V gene (reference sequence). The CDR3 region has the DNA TGTGCCTGGAGTCCCCGGGGGGGGGACTACGAGCAGTACTTC. Protein product: CAWSPRGGDYEQYF.

This sequence joins TRBV6-5 and TRBJ2-7, with 10 bases aligning to TRBD1. Germline values: CDR1 MNHEY, CDR2 SVGAGI. The CDR3 is made up of 14 amino acids. V dropped 6 bases and J dropped 2; count of bases not matched to a gene: 4. In DNA, the CDR3 is TGTGCCAGCAGCCTGACAGGGGGCCCCTACGAGCAGTACTTC. The encoded protein is CASSLTGGPYEQYF.

This clone was counted a few times. V and J are TRBV30 and TRBJ1-1; D gene unclear. The CDR3 totals 11 residues. Trimming stripped 3 bases from V and 3 bases from J, with 5 bases between. CDR1 is GTSNPN and CDR2 is SVGIG in the germline V gene (reference sequence). The CDR3 region is CAWRGDTEAFF. DNA of the CDR3: TGTGCCTGGAGAGGAGACACTGAAGCTTTCTTT. The complete variable domain, with remaining parts taken from reference TRBV30 and TRBJ1-1, reads SQTIHQWPATLVQPVGSPLSLECTVEGTSNPNLYWYRQAAGRGLQLLFYSVGIGQISSEVPQNLSASRPQDRQFILSSKKLLLSDSGFYLCAWRGDTEAFFGQGTRLTVV.

V is TRBV5-1 and J is TRBJ2-7; 9 bases agree with TRBD2. The V segment lost 3 bases and the J segment 6 bases; nucleotides outside the gene matches: 10. The germline V gene has CDR1 SGHRS and CDR2 YFSETQ. This CDR3 has 15 residues. The DNA for the CDR3 is TGCGCCAGCAGCTGGAGACTAGCGGAACCCCCCGAGCAGTACTTC. It codes for CASSWRLAEPPEQYF.

The rearrangement joins TRBV19 to TRBJ1-2, with D possibly TRBD1 on 6 matching bases. Trimming shortened V by 10 bases and J by 4 bases, and 19 bases separated the two germline ends. The germline gives CDR1 LNHDA, CDR2 SQIVND (reference sequence). This CDR3 has 14 amino acids. In DNA form, the CDR3 reads TGTGCCACCTACTCAGGGGCGTCTGTCTATGGCTACACCTTC. Translation: CATYSGASVYGYTF.

In the case of this clone: Germline is not matched at one junction end, which may reflect a read error. J is TRBJ1-5 and V is TRBV7-9; D possibly corresponds to TRBD1 (5 bases). The V gene's germline CDR1 is SEHNR and CDR2 FQNEAQ (reference sequence). The CDR3 consists of 17 residues. The CDR3 spells CSSSLGPRESRNQPQHF. The CDR3 bases are TGTTCCAGCAGCTTAGGACCCAGGGAATCTCGCAATCAGCCCCAGCATTTT.

The V gene is TRBV7-9, the J gene TRBJ2-2, with D perhaps TRBD2 (6 bases). The V end lost 5 bases, the J end lost 1 base, and 8 bases lay between the germline ends. This CDR3 has 14 amino acids. Germline CDR1 is SEHNR and CDR2 is FQNEAQ (reference sequence). CDR3 sequence reads: CASSPGGNTGELFF. CDR3 in DNA: TGTGCCAGCAGCCCCGGGGGGAACACCGGGGAGCTGTTTTTT.

The CDR3 spells CAWNSGRAGYEQFF. CDR3 sequence (DNA): TGTGCCTGGAATAGCGGGAGGGCCGGTTATGAGCAGTTCTTC. The J gene is TRBJ2-1, the V gene TRBV30; 11 nucleotides match TRBD2. V dropped 4 bases and J dropped 8; count of bases not matched to a gene: 7. The CDR3 sequence is 14 residues long. CDR1 and CDR2 (germline): GTSNPN, SVGIG (reference sequence).